This record covers a single T cell receptor (beta chain). The antigen is unknown. From the 5' RACE reads, TCRdb called clonotypes with MiXCR, one entry per CDR3 protein. The data hold hundreds of thousands of distinct CDR3 sequences, with roughly 25% observed a single time. These data belong to a study of T-cell memory formation after mild COVID-19. Study findings and constraints: Mostly located in CM and EM were contracting CD4+ clones, with contracting CD8+ clones located in EMRA.

The CDR3 totals 17 residues. The V gene's germline CDR1 is MNHEY and CDR2 SMNVEV (reference sequence). Trimming removed 5 bases at V and 3 bases at J, with 20 bases between. The origin of this receptor is an adult woman who had mild COVID-19 (a few samples of this study predate the infection). Cell type and time point are not known. This sequence joins TRBV27 and TRBJ1-5, with a possible D match to TRBD1 (5 bases). The sequenced sample consisted of PBMCs or a T cell subset sorted from them (not recorded which). The CDR3 DNA sequence: TGTGCCAGCAGTCAATCACGGACAATTAGAGCCAATCAGCCCCAGCATTTT. Amino acid sequence: CASSQSRTIRANQPQHF.